These 26 T cell receptor beta chains were all obtained from the same sample, sequenced in a study of blood T cell repertoires in COVID-19. Generated by immunoSEQ multiplex PCR, the TCRdb table keeps only in-frame clones and is missing some. The repertoire holds some 260,000 clones, with roughly four fifths as singletons. Sequencing was performed on PBMCs or T cells enriched from blood (not recorded which). The origin of the receptors is a young man with acute COVID-19.

The chain joins TRBV29-1 to TRBJ1-2; D unclear. This CDR3 contains 12 residues. Looked up from germline, CDR1 is SQVTM and CDR2 is ANQGSEA. Trimming took 0 bases from V and 8 from J, leaving 10 bases between them. CDR3 coding DNA: TGCAGCGTTGAAGATGGGGAGACAGGCTACACCTTC. This sequence encodes CSVEDGETGYTF.

With respect to this clone: At one end, the junction sequence differs from germline, possibly due to a read error. The V gene is TRBV5-1, the J gene TRBJ1-6, with D possibly matching TRBD1 (6 bases). This CDR3 has 15 amino acids. The germline CDR1 and CDR2 sequences are SGHRS and YFSETQ. DNA for the CDR3: TGTGCCAGCGGCGAAGCGGGGGCTAATAATTCACCCCTCCACTTT. Protein product: CASGEAGANNSPLHF. Full variable domain (missing parts from reference TRBV5-1 and TRBJ1-6): KAGVTQTPRYLIKTRGQQVTLSCSPISGHRSVSWYQQTPGQGLQFLFEYFSETQRNKGNFPGRFSGRQFSNSRSEMNVSTLELGDSALYLCASGEAGANNSPLHFGNGTRLTVT.

As regards this clone: A junction end diverges from the germline sequence, so it may reflect a read error. The chain uses TRBV7-3 and TRBJ2-3; the match to TRBD2 covers 8 bases. The CDR3 totals 16 residues. Per the germline V gene, CDR1 is SGHTA and CDR2 is FQGTGA. CDR3 in amino acids: CASSLTSGLSTDTQYF. In DNA form, the CDR3 reads TGTGCCAGCAGCCTAACTAGCGGACTCAGCACAGATACGCAGTATTTT.

The chain links TRBV11-3 to TRBJ2-2; D is ambiguous. CDR3 length: 13 residues. Germline assignment: CDR1 SGHNT and CDR2 YENEEA. Trimming removed 3 bases from V and 4 bases from J, with 6 bases in between. The CDR3 bases are TGTGCCAGCAGCTTTGAGAGCACCGGGGAGCTGTTTTTT. This encodes CASSFESTGELFF.

The chain carries TRBV20-1 and TRBJ2-7, with 12 bases identical to TRBD2. The trim removed 3 bases at V and 2 bases at J, leaving 8 bases unmatched. Germline CDR1 reads DFQATT; CDR2 reads SNEGSKA (reference sequence). This CDR3 comprises 16 residues. DNA of the CDR3: TGCAGTGCTAGTTTCGCTAGCGGGGGGGTCACCTACGAGCAGTACGTC. It translates to CSASFASGGVTYEQYV.

This clone was recorded at least ten times. A read error may produce the germline difference seen at one junction end. V usage is TRBV5-1 and J usage is TRBJ1-6; D perhaps matches TRBD1 (6 bases). The CDR3 sequence is 17 residues long. Germline V gives CDR1 SGHRS, CDR2 YFSETQ. CDR3 in amino acids: CASSRQEMSSYNSPLHF. The DNA for the CDR3 is TGTGCCAGCAGCCGACAGGAGATGAGCTCCTATAATTCACCCCTCCACTTT.

The table lists this clone with a count of one. Germline and junction disagree at one end, which may indicate a read error. The chain couples TRBV5-1 to TRBJ1-4; 8 bases match TRBD1. Germline assignment: CDR1 SGHRS and CDR2 YFSETQ. The CDR3 is 15 amino acids. CDR3 bases: TGTGCCAGCAGCTTAATACAGGGGGGTAATGAAAAACTGTTTTTT. Amino acid sequence: CASSLIQGGNEKLFF.

The V call is TRBV28, the J call TRBJ2-1; 9 bases agree with TRBD2. Trimming took 4 bases from V and 2 from J; bases not matched to a gene: 9. CDR1 MDHEN and CDR2 SYDVKM come from the germline V gene. This CDR3 is 17 amino acids long. In DNA form, the CDR3 reads TGTGCCAGCAGTTCTACAGCTAGCGGGGAGGCCTACAATGAGCAGTTCTTC. It encodes CASSSTASGEAYNEQFF.

The chain has TRBV19 and TRBJ2-3, with 7 bases that match TRBD2. Per germline, CDR1 LNHDA and CDR2 SQIVND (reference sequence). This CDR3 contains 13 residues. V was clipped by 5 bases and J by 4 bases; unmatched bases: 3. The CDR3 DNA reads TGTGCCAGTAGTCGGACTAGTGCAGATACGCAGTATTTT. Its protein product is CASSRTSADTQYF.

In this sample, this clone turned up once. The chain is built from TRBV6-6 and TRBJ2-7, with 8 positions matching TRBD2. Germline-derived CDR1 and CDR2 are MNHNY and SVGAGI (reference sequence). The CDR3 extends over 14 amino acids. The trim removed 6 bases at V and 7 bases at J, leaving 11 bases unmatched. The CDR3 sequence is CASRPTSGGEEQYV. CDR3 bases: TGTGCCAGCAGGCCCACCTCCGGGGGGGAAGAGCAGTACGTC.

The rearrangement joins TRBV7-8 to TRBJ2-5; 11 bases are a match to TRBD2. V lost 6 bases to trimming and J lost 6 bases; unmatched junction nucleotides: 15. The germline CDR1 and CDR2 sequences are SGHVS and FQNEAQ. This CDR3 has 17 residues. The CDR3 DNA sequence: TGTGCCAGCAGTCCTAGTACCCGACTAGCGGGAATTCAGACCCAGTACTTC. It specifies CASSPSTRLAGIQTQYF. Full variable domain (missing parts from reference TRBV7-8 and TRBJ2-5): GAGVSQSPRYKVAKRGQDVALRCDPISGHVSLFWYQQALGQGPEFLTYFQNEAQLDKSGLPSDRFFAERPEGSVSTLKIQRTQQEDSAVYLCASSPSTRLAGIQTQYFGPGTRLLVL.

J is TRBJ2-3 and V is TRBV18; D may be TRBD2 (6 bases). The CDR3 length is 14 residues. V was trimmed by 8 bases and J by 2 bases, leaving 14 bases between them. Germline V lookup: CDR1 KGHSH, CDR2 LQKENI. The DNA of the CDR3 is TGTGCCAGCCCTGGGACTGCGGCCACAGATACGCAGTATTTT. Protein: CASPGTAATDTQYF.

As regards this clone: Other DNA sequences in this sample translate to the same CDR3. The chain joins TRBV28 to TRBJ1-5; 12 bases match TRBD1. J lost 6 bases, V lost 6 bases, and 6 bases had no gene match. The CDR3 has 15 amino acids. Germline V lookup: CDR1 MDHEN, CDR2 SYDVKM. CDR3 region: CASSTGTGGRQPQHF. The CDR3 DNA sequence: TGTGCCAGCAGCACCGGGACAGGGGGCCGTCAGCCCCAGCATTTT.

The gene calls are TRBV6-2 or TRBV6-3 and TRBJ1-4, with 7 nucleotides matching TRBD1. The CDR3 length is 13 residues. J gave up 8 bases and V 6 bases, and 6 bases lay outside the gene matches. Germline loops: CDR1 MNHEY, CDR2 SVGEGT. As DNA, the CDR3 is TGTGCCAGCAGCGAGACAGGGTCCGAAAAACTGTTTTTT. The encoded protein is CASSETGSEKLFF.

The genes are TRBV2 and TRBJ2-2; 9 bases fit TRBD1. CDR1 is SNHLY, CDR2 FYNNEI, per germline. The length of the CDR3 is 15 residues. J gave up 7 bases and V 7 bases, and 10 bases lay outside the gene matches. The CDR3 here is CASKGGTGSLGELFF. CDR3 in DNA: TGTGCCAGCAAGGGCGGGACAGGGTCACTCGGGGAGCTGTTTTTT.

The chain is built from TRBV28 and TRBJ2-2; 7 positions agree with TRBD1. Unmatched junction bases numbered 11, after V lost 6 bases and J lost 16 bases. The CDR3 runs to 12 residues. The germline V gene encodes CDR1 MDHEN and CDR2 SYDVKM. CDR3 loop: CASSTGPDRTFF. CDR3 sequence (DNA): TGTGCCAGCAGCACTGGTCCGGACAGGACGTTTTTT.

This clone was found a few times. The chain carries TRBV9 and TRBJ1-1; the D gene is possibly TRBD1 (5 bases). Germline V lookup: CDR1 SGDLS, CDR2 YYNGEE. CDR3 length: 15 residues. The V end lost 1 base, the J end lost 4 bases, and 14 bases lay between the germline ends. CDR3 sequence (DNA): TGTGCCAGCAGCGTAACGGGGGTCGCAAGCACTGAAGCTTTCTTT. Protein: CASSVTGVASTEAFF.

The V and J genes are TRBV19 and TRBJ2-5; D is unresolved. V lost 5 bases to trimming and J lost 7 bases, with 11 bases between them. Germline-derived CDR1 and CDR2 are LNHDA and SQIVND (reference sequence). This CDR3 has 12 amino acids. This chain's CDR3 is CASSSSLRTQYF. The DNA of the CDR3 is TGTGCCAGTAGTTCCTCGCTAAGGACCCAGTACTTC.

About this clone itself: At one end, the junction sequence differs from germline, possibly due to a read error. J is TRBJ1-2 and V is TRBV5-1, with 7 positions matching TRBD1. CDR3 length: 12 residues. CDR1 is SGHRS and CDR2 is YFSETQ in the germline V gene. CDR3 sequence reads: CASSPTGDGYTF. For the CDR3, the DNA is TGTGCCAGCAGCCCAACAGGGGATGGCTACACCTTC.

This clone was seen a handful of times. This chain uses TRBV15 with TRBJ2-2, with D perhaps matching TRBD2 (5 bases). CDR3 length: 15 residues. Germline V gene data show CDR1 as LNHNV and CDR2 as YYDKDF (reference sequence). The V gene lost 0 bases and the J gene lost 5 bases, with 10 bases spanning the gap. CDR3 DNA sequence: TGTGCCACCAGCAGAGATTACGGAGGAACCGGGGAGCTGTTTTTT. It encodes CATSRDYGGTGELFF.

The chain is built from TRBV9 and TRBJ2-1; possible D gene TRBD1, 5 bases. Germline CDR1 reads SGDLS; CDR2 reads YYNGEE. The CDR3 consists of 14 residues. The V end was cut by 0 bases, the J end by 8 bases, with 12 bases between. The CDR3 loop reads CASSVGRGPHEQFF. The CDR3 coding sequence is TGTGCCAGCAGCGTAGGTAGGGGTCCGCATGAGCAGTTCTTC.

V usage is TRBV23-1 and J usage is TRBJ2-7; tentative D call: TRBD1 (5 bases). TRBV23-1 is an ORF for which the function is uncertain. This CDR3 contains 15 residues. Trimming stripped 4 bases from V and 0 bases from J, with 13 bases between. CDR3 bases: TGCGCCAGCAGTCTGGCATACAGGAACTCCTACGAGCAGTACGTC. Protein product: CASSLAYRNSYEQYV.

The chain links TRBV9 to TRBJ1-1, with no clear D. Trimming removed 2 bases from V and 1 base from J, with 9 bases in between. CDR1 is SGDLS and CDR2 is YYNGEE in the germline V gene. This CDR3 region has 14 residues. The CDR3 here is CASSVRWANTEAFF. For the CDR3, the DNA is TGTGCCAGCAGCGTTCGATGGGCGAACACTGAAGCTTTCTTT.

This clone has a handful of counts. This chain uses TRBV2 with TRBJ1-1; no clear D. Trimming pared 11 bases from V and 5 bases from J, leaving 12 bases between. The CDR3 sequence is 11 residues long. From germline, CDR1 is SNHLY and CDR2 FYNNEI. CDR3 sequence: CASSGMTEAFF. The CDR3 bases are TGTGCCTCCTCCGGGATGACTGAAGCTTTCTTT.

This clone has only a few counts. The chain links TRBV2 to TRBJ2-2; perhaps TRBD1 as D (5 bases). This CDR3 comprises 12 residues. V was pared by 5 bases and J by 6 bases, with 7 bases between. Per germline, CDR1 SNHLY and CDR2 FYNNEI. The CDR3 nucleotides are TGTGCCAGCAGTCTAGGGGCCGGGGAGCTGTTTTTT. It encodes CASSLGAGELFF.

CDR3 nucleotide sequence: TGTGCCACCAGCCCCGGGACAGGGTACGAAAACTATGGCTACACCTTC. It encodes CATSPGTGYENYGYTF. The chain combines TRBV24-1 with TRBJ1-2; 9 bases agree with TRBD1. The CDR3 consists of 16 residues. Germline trimming cut 7 bases from V and 2 bases from J; bases unmatched to any gene: 10. Germline loops: CDR1 KGHDR, CDR2 SFDVKD.